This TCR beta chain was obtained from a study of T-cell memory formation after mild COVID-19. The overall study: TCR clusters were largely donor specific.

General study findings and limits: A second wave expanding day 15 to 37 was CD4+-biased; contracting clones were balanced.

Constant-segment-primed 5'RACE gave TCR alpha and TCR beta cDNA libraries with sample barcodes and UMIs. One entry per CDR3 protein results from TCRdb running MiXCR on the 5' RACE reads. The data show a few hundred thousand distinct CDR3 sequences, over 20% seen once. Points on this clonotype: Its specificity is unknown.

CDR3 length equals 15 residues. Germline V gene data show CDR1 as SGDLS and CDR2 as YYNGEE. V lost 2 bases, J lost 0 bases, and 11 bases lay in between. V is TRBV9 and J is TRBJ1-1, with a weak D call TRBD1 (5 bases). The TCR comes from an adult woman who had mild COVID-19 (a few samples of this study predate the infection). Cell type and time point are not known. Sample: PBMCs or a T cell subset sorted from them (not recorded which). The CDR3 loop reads CASSVMGQMNTEAFF. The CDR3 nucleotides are TGTGCCAGCAGCGTGATGGGGCAGATGAACACTGAAGCTTTCTTT.